This TCR beta chain was profiled in a study of T cell repertoires in cytomegalovirus infection. CDR1 is MGHRA, CDR2 YSYEKL, per germline. The CDR3 extends over 15 amino acids. Findings and limits, study-wide: Predominance within the ex vivo response was attributable to HLA-C-restricted CMV-specific TCR beta clonotypes.

On this clonotype: Its antigen is currently unknown. The junction departs from the called germline gene at one end, perhaps through a read error.

MiXCR, applied by TCRdb to the reads, yields one record per CDR3 protein. This sample yields approximately 260,000 distinct CDR3 sequences, of which about 17% are seen a single time; roughly half belongs to the top ten. This chain links TRBV4-1 with TRBJ1-2; D is possibly TRBD1 (5 bases). Sequencing was done on a sample of CD8+ T cells from PBMCs. This TCR came from a human donor in good health (CMV status not recorded). Some clones in this sample may be carry-over from other donors' samples. This CDR3 is CASSQDPGGDYSYTF. The CDR3 DNA reads TGCGCCAGCAGCCAAGACCCGGGAGGGGACTATAGCTACACCTTC.